Detailed here is one T cell receptor (beta chain). The antigen is undetermined. This entry is derived from a study of T cell responses to AZD1222 COVID-19 vaccine. Points from the study as a whole: Baseline serology detected seropositivity in only 5 to 7 AZD1222 recipients. Reportedly, nearly half of unique spike TCRs recognized epitopes outside B.1.351/B.1.1.7 mutations. Possibly, clonal diversity was underestimated; donors were largely white British and included more females.

Combined were second doses at about 4 or about 12 weeks. Libraries were prepared by immunoSEQ multiplex PCR; TCRdb keeps only in-frame clonotypes and omits some of them. The data show approximately 110,000 clones, around 92% seen once. The CDR3 is 17 residues long. The J segment lost 6 bases and the V segment lost 0 bases, leaving 10 bases of the junction unmatched. Germline V gives CDR1 MGHRA, CDR2 YSYEKL. The specimen was peripheral blood, collected 28 days after the second AZD1222 dose. The genes are TRBV4-1 and TRBJ1-1; 10 bases are shared with TRBD1. This sequence originates from an adult who received the AZD1222 COVID-19 vaccine. CDR3 DNA sequence: TGCGCCAGCAGCCAAGACCAGACAGGGGGCAAGGACGCTGAAGCTTTCTTT. It translates to CASSQDQTGGKDAEAFF.